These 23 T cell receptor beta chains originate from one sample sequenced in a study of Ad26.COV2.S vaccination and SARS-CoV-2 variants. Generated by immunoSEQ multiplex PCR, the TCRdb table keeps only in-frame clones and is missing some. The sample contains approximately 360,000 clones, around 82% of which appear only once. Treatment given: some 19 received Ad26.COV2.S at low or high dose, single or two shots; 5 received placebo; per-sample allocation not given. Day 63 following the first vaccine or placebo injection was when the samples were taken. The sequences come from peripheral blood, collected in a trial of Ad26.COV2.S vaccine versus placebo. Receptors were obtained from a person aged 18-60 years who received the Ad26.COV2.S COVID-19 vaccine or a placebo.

The DNA for the CDR3 is TGTGCCAGCAGCTCACAGGGGGTTTACGGTGGCTACACCTTC. Translated: CASSSQGVYGGYTF. This chain uses TRBV11-2 with TRBJ1-2; 8 bases map to TRBD1. Germline assignment: CDR1 SGHAT and CDR2 FQNNGV. The CDR3 covers 14 residues. Losses at the gene ends were 4 bases for V and 7 bases for J; bases not matched to a gene: 8.

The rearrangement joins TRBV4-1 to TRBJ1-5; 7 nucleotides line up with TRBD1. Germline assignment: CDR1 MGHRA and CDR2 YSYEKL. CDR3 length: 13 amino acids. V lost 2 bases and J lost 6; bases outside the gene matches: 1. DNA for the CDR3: TGCGCCAGCAGCCAAACAGGGGTTCAGCCCCAGCATTTT. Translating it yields CASSQTGVQPQHF.

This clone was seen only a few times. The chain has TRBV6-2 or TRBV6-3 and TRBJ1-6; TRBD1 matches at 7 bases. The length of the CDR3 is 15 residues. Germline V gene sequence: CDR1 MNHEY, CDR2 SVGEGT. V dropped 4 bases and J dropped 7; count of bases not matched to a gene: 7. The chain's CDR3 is CASSFQGVENSPLHF. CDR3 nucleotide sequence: TGTGCCAGCAGTTTCCAGGGGGTAGAGAATTCACCCCTCCACTTT.

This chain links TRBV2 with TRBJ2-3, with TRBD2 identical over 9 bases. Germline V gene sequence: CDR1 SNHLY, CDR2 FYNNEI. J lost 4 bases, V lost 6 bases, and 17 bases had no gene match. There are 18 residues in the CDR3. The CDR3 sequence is CASSIQGMAGGLADTQYF. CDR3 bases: TGTGCCAGCAGCATTCAGGGGATGGCGGGGGGGCTCGCAGATACGCAGTATTTT.

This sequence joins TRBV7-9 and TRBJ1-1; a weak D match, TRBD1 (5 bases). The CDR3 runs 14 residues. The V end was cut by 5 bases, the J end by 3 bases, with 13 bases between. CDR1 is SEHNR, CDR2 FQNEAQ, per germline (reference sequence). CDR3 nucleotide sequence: TGTGCCAGCAGCCCGGAAGGGGTAGACACTGAAGCTTTCTTT. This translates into CASSPEGVDTEAFF.

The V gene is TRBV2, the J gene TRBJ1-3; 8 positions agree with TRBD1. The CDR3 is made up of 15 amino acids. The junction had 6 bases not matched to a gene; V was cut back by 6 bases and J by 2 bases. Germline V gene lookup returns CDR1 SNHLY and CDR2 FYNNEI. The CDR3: CASRSQGAAGNTIYF. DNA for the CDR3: TGTGCCAGCAGGAGCCAGGGGGCCGCTGGAAACACCATATATTTT.

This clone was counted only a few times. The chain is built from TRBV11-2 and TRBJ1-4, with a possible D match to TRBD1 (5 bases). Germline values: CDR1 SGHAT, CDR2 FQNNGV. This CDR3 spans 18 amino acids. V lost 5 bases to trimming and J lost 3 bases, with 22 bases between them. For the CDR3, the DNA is TGTGCCAGCAGCCTGACTCGGGGGGTGAATATGGCTAATGAAAAACTGTTTTTT. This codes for CASSLTRGVNMANEKLFF.

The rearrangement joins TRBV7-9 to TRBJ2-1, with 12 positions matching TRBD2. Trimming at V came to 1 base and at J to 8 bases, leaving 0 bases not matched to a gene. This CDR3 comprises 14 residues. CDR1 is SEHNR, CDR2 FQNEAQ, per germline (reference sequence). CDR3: CASSLGLAGDEQFF. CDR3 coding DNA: TGTGCCAGCAGCTTAGGACTAGCGGGGGATGAGCAGTTCTTC.

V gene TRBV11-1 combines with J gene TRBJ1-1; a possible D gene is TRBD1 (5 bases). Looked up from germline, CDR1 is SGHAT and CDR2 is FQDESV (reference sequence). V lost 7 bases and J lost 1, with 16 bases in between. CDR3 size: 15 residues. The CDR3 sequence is CASTRKGRGNTEAFF. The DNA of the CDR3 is TGTGCCAGCACACGAAAAGGGAGGGGGAACACTGAAGCTTTCTTT.

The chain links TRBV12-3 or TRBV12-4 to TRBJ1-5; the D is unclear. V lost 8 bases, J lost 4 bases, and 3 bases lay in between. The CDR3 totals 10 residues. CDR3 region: CASGNQPQHF. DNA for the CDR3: TGTGCCAGCGGGAATCAGCCCCAGCATTTT.

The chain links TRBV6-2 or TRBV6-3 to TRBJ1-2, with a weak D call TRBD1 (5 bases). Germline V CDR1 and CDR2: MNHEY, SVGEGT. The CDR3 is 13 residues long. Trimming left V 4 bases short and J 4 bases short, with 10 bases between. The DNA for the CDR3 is TGTGCCAGCAGTTCCAGGGAGAGCTATGGCTACACCTTC. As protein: CASSSRESYGYTF.

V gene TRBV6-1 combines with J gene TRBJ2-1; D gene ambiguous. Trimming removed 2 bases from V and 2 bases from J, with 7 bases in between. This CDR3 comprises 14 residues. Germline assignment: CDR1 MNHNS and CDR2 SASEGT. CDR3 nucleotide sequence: TGTGCCAGCAGTGAACACTGGGCCTACAATGAGCAGTTCTTC. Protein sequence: CASSEHWAYNEQFF.

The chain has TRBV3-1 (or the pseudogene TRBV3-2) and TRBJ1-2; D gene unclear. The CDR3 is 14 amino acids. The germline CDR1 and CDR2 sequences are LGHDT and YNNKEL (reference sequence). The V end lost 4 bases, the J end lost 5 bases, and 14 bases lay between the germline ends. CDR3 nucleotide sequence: TGTGCCAGCAGCCCGCTAAGCAGGTTTTATGGCTACACCTTC. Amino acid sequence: CASSPLSRFYGYTF.

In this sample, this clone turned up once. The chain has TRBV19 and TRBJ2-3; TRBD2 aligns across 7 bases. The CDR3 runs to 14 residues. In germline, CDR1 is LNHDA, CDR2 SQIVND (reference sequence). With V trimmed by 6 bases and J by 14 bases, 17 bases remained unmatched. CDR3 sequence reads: CASSDVPGEAGAYF. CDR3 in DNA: TGTGCCAGTAGCGACGTACCGGGGGAGGCGGGAGCGTATTTT. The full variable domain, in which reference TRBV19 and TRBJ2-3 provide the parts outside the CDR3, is DGGITQSPKYLFRKEGQNVTLSCEQNLNHDAMYWYRQDPGQGLRLIYYSQIVNDFQKGDIAEGYSVSREKKESFPLTVTSAQKNPTAFYLCASSDVPGEAGAYFGPGTRLTVL.

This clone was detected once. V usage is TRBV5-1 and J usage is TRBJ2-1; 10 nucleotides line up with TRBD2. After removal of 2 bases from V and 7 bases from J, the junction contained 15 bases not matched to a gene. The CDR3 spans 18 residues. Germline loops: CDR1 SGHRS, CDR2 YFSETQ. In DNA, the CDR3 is TGCGCCAGCAGCTTAATGATGAGGGCGACTAGCGGGTCGAATGAGCAGTTCTTC. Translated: CASSLMMRATSGSNEQFF. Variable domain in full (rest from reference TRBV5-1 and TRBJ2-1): KAGVTQTPRYLIKTRGQQVTLSCSPISGHRSVSWYQQTPGQGLQFLFEYFSETQRNKGNFPGRFSGRQFSNSRSEMNVSTLELGDSALYLCASSLMMRATSGSNEQFFGPGTRLTVL.

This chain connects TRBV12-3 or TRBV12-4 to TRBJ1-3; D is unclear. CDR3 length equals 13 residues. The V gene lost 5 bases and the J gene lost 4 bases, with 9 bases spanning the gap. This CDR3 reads CASSLAWGNTIYF. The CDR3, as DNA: TGTGCCAGCAGTCTTGCATGGGGAAACACCATATATTTT.

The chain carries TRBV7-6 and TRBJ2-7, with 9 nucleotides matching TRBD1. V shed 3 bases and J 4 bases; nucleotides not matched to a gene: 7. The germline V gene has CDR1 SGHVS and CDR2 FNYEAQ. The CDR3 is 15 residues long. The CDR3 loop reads CASSLRGTGNYEQYF. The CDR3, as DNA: TGTGCCAGCAGCTTGAGGGGGACAGGGAATTACGAGCAGTACTTC.

DNA of the CDR3: TGTGCCAGCAGCTTAGGCGGGGGGGGAACCTACGAGCAGTACTTC. It translates to CASSLGGGGTYEQYF. The chain has TRBV7-8 and TRBJ2-7; the match to TRBD2 covers 9 bases. The CDR3 sequence is 15 residues long. Germline trimming cut 1 base from V and 2 bases from J; bases unmatched to any gene: 3. Germline CDR1 is SGHVS and CDR2 is FQNEAQ.

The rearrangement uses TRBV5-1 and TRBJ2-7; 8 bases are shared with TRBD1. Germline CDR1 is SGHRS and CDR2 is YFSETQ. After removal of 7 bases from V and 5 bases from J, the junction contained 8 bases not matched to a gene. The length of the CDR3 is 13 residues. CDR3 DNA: TGCGCCAGCCGCTCCGGGACAGGCGACGAGCAGTACTTC. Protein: CASRSGTGDEQYF.

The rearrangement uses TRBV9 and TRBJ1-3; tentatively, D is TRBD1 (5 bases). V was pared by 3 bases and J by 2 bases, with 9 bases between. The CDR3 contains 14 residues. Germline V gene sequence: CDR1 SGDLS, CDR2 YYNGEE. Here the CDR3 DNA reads TGTGCCAGCAGCGCCCCAGGGACTGGAAACACCATATATTTT. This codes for CASSAPGTGNTIYF.

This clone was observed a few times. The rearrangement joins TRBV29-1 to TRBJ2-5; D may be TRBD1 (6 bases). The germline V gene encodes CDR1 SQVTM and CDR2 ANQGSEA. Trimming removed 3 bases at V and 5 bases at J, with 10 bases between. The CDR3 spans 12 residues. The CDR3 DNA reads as TGCAGCGTTGATTTGAGGGGGGAGACCCAGTACTTC. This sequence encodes CSVDLRGETQYF.

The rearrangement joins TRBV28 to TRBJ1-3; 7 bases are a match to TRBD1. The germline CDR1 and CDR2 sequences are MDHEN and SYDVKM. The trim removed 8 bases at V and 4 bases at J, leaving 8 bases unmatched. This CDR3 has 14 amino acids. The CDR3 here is CASGPGTAGNTIYF. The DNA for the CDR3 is TGTGCCAGCGGACCTGGGACAGCAGGAAACACCATATATTTT.

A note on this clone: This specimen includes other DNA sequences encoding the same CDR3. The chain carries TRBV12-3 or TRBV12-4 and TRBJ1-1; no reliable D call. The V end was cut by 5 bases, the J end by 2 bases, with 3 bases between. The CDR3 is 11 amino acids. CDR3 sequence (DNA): TGTGCCAGCAGTCCCAACACTGAAGCTTTCTTT. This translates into CASSPNTEAFF.